These 16 T cell receptor beta chains were sequenced from one sample in a study of CD8+CD57+ T cells in acquired aplastic anemia. Genomic DNA, the template, was used for profiling of the TCR beta VDJ and CDR3. MiXCR was run by TCRdb on the reads, yielding one entry per CDR3 protein. The repertoire holds 74,000 or so distinct CDR3 sequences, with approximately 50% as singletons. Material: sorted CD4+, CD8+, or CD8+CD57+ T cells (not recorded which) from PBMCs. All receptors derive from a human donor in good health, serving as a control.

CDR3 residues: CSVEPGSDYGYTF. The CDR3 nucleotides are TGCAGCGTGGAGCCAGGGAGCGACTATGGCTACACCTTC. The V gene is TRBV29-1, the J gene TRBJ1-2, with D perhaps matching TRBD1 (5 bases). V was pared by 6 bases and J by 3 bases, with 14 bases between. Germline V gene data show CDR1 as SQVTM and CDR2 as ANQGSEA. The length of the CDR3 is 13 residues.

V gene TRBV29-1 combines with J gene TRBJ2-7; 10 bases match TRBD2. Germline CDR1 and CDR2: SQVTM and ANQGSEA. The V gene end was trimmed by 7 bases and the J gene end by 6 bases; junction bases not matched to a gene: 12. The CDR3 is 14 amino acids. The CDR3 loop reads CSGQGGTSVPEQYF. CDR3 DNA: TGCAGCGGCCAAGGGGGGACTAGCGTTCCCGAGCAGTACTTC.

The chain combines TRBV7-6 with TRBJ2-7, with D tentatively TRBD2 (5 bases). The end of the DNA is better explained by TRBJ2-5, so the J call may be wrong. Germline loops: CDR1 SGHVS, CDR2 FNYEAQ. The CDR3 covers 14 residues. The CDR3 DNA reads as TGTGCCAGCAGCTTAGCGGGGTCGGGGGAGACCCAGTACTTC. It codes for CASSLAGSGETQYF.

This clonotype appeared many times. The V and J genes are TRBV5-1 and TRBJ1-6; D gene uncertain. V was trimmed by 0 bases and J by 3 bases, leaving 10 bases between them. The CDR3 consists of 16 residues. CDR1 SGHRS and CDR2 YFSETQ come from the germline V gene. CDR3 sequence reads: CASSLVATDYNSPLHF. CDR3 coding DNA: TGCGCCAGCAGCTTGGTAGCGACCGACTATAATTCACCCCTCCACTTT.

This clonotype was seen at least ten times. The rearrangement links TRBV30 to TRBJ2-7, with 9 bases aligning to TRBD1. V shed 3 bases, J shed 6 bases, and the junction held 6 bases outside the gene matches. The CDR3 sequence is 13 residues long. CDR1 is GTSNPN, CDR2 SVGIG, per germline (reference sequence). The CDR3 nucleotides read TGTGCCTGGAGAAGGACAGGGGTAAGCGAGCAGTACTTC. This gives the protein CAWRRTGVSEQYF. Filled out from reference TRBV30 and TRBJ2-7, the complete variable domain reads SQTIHQWPATLVQPVGSPLSLECTVEGTSNPNLYWYRQAAGRGLQLLFYSVGIGQISSEVPQNLSASRPQDRQFILSSKKLLLSDSGFYLCAWRRTGVSEQYFGPGTRLTVT.

This clonotype was counted only a few times. The chain joins TRBV10-2 to TRBJ1-5; D possibly corresponds to TRBD1 (5 bases). Germline-derived CDR1 and CDR2 are WSHSY and SAAADI. V was trimmed by 8 bases and J by 7 bases, leaving 18 bases between them. The CDR3 length is 14 residues. CDR3 coding DNA: TGCGCCAGCCAAGGGACGGGCTCGGGGCAGCCCCAGCATTTT. Amino acids: CASQGTGSGQPQHF.

As DNA, the CDR3 is TGTGCCAGCAGTGATAGGGCAGACTATGGCTACACCTTC. This codes for CASSDRADYGYTF. The chain links TRBV7-9 to TRBJ1-2; D ambiguous. Deletions cut 6 bases from V and 3 bases from J, with 11 bases between. The CDR3 extends over 13 amino acids. Germline CDR1 SEHNR, CDR2 FQNEAQ (reference sequence).

The CDR3 sequence is CASSVLWTENSPLHF. CDR3 in DNA: TGTGCCAGCAGCGTCCTCTGGACAGAGAATTCACCCCTCCACTTT. V and J are TRBV7-3 and TRBJ1-6, with TRBD1 as a possible D gene (6 bases). V shed 5 bases and J shed 7 bases, with 15 bases lying between them. CDR3 length: 15 amino acids. Germline V gives CDR1 SGHTA, CDR2 FQGTGA.

This clonotype was recorded at least ten times. This chain links TRBV6-1 with TRBJ1-2, with a weak D call TRBD1 (6 bases). V lost 2 bases, J lost 3 bases, and 13 bases lay in between. Germline V gene sequence: CDR1 MNHNS, CDR2 SASEGT. The CDR3 totals 15 residues. The CDR3 coding sequence is TGTGCCAGCAGTGAAACGATACAGGGTGACTATGGCTACACCTTC. It yields the protein CASSETIQGDYGYTF.

The J gene is TRBJ1-6, the V gene TRBV27; unclear D gene. The V end lost 3 bases, the J end lost 7 bases, and 7 bases lay between the germline ends. The CDR3 has 13 residues. The germline gives CDR1 MNHEY, CDR2 SMNVEV (reference sequence). The CDR3 sequence is CASSFSRNSPLHF. The CDR3 DNA reads as TGTGCCAGCAGTTTCTCCCGAAATTCACCCCTCCACTTT.

This clonotype was counted many times. J is TRBJ2-1 and V is TRBV14; D might be TRBD1 (6 bases). Between the trimmed V and J ends, which lost 1 base and 7 bases, there was a span of 17 bases. CDR1 and CDR2 (germline): SGHDN, FVKESK. The CDR3 has 16 residues. CDR3 nucleotide sequence: TGTGCCAGCAGCCAAGGTACCAGGGGTTGGGCGAATGAGCAGTTCTTC. It encodes CASSQGTRGWANEQFF.

The genes are TRBV25-1 and TRBJ1-2, with D tentatively TRBD1 (6 bases). The V end lost 1 base, the J end lost 4 bases, and 13 bases lay between the germline ends. The CDR3 is 15 amino acids. CDR1 and CDR2 (germline): MGHDK, SYGVNS. The CDR3 spells CASSEFTGPVYGYTF. CDR3 bases: TGTGCCAGCAGTGAATTTACAGGGCCGGTCTATGGCTACACCTTC.

The chain's CDR3 is CASSELGSTEAFF. The DNA of the CDR3 is TGCGCCAGCAGTGAGCTTGGGAGCACTGAAGCTTTCTTT. The chain couples TRBV10-2 to TRBJ1-1; D is ambiguous. CDR1 WSHSY and CDR2 SAAADI come from the germline V gene. This CDR3 has 13 residues. The V gene lost 2 bases and the J gene lost 4 bases, with 8 bases spanning the gap.

The genes are TRBV9 and TRBJ2-5, with 9 bases fitting TRBD1. Germline V gene data show CDR1 as SGDLS and CDR2 as YYNGEE. Trimming cost V 4 bases and J 3 bases; bases outside gene matches: 4. This CDR3 comprises 14 residues. The CDR3 sequence: CASSPGQGKETQYF. The CDR3 nucleotides read TGTGCCAGCAGCCCGGGACAGGGAAAAGAGACCCAGTACTTC.

The V and J genes are TRBV5-1 and TRBJ2-3; 13 bases line up with TRBD2. V shed 0 bases and J 6 bases; nucleotides not matched to a gene: 4. CDR1 and CDR2 from the germline V gene are SGHRS and YFSETQ. The length of the CDR3 is 16 residues. The CDR3 DNA follows: TGCGCCAGCAGCTTGGGAGGACTAGCGGGAGTGGATACGCAGTATTTT. Its translation: CASSLGGLAGVDTQYF.

The chain has TRBV15 and TRBJ1-4; D is perhaps TRBD1 (5 bases). The CDR3 is 15 amino acids. The germline V and J ends were trimmed by 3 bases and 7 bases, with 15 bases remaining between them. The germline V gene has CDR1 LNHNV and CDR2 YYDKDF (reference sequence). The chain's CDR3 is CATSSLGETAEKLFF. CDR3 nucleotides: TGTGCCACCAGCAGCTTAGGGGAGACAGCTGAAAAACTGTTTTTT.